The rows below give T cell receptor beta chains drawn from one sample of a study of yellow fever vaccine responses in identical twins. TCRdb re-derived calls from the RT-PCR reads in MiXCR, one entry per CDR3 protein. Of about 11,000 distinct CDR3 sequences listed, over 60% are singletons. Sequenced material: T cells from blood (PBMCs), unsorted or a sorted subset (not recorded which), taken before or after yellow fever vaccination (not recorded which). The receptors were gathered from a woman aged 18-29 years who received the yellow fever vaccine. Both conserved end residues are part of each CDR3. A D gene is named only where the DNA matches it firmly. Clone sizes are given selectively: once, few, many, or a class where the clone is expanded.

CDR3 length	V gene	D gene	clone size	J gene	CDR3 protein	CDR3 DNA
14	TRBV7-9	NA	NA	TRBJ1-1	CASSYQVSLRPTFF	TGTGCCAGCAGCTACCAGGTCTCGCTAAGACCGACTTTCTTT
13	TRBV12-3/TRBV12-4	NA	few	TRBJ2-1	CASSWVLYNEQFF	TGTGCCAGCAGTTGGGTCCTTTACAATGAGCAGTTCTTC
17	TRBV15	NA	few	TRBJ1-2	CATSRDMAAVANYGYTF	TGTGCCACCAGCAGAGATATGGCAGCCGTAGCTAACTATGGCTACACCTTC
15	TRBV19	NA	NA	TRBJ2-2	CASTGQYEGTGELFF	TGTGCCAGTACTGGACAGTACGAAGGGACCGGGGAGCTGTTTTTT
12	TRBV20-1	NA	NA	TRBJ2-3	CSARYEGLGQYF	TGCAGTGCTAGATATGAGGGATTAGGGCAGTATTTT
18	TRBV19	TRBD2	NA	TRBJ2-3	CASSPRVAGGPVADTQYF	TGTGCCAGTAGTCCCCGGGTAGCGGGAGGGCCGGTGGCAGATACGCAGTATTTT
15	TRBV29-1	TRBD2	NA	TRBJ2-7	CSVEDRAGGFYEQYF	TGCAGCGTTGAAGATCGTGCGGGAGGGTTTTACGAGCAGTACTTC
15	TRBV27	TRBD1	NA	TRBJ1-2	CASSLTDRDNYGYTF	TGTGCCAGCAGTTTGACCGACAGGGATAACTATGGCTACACCTTC
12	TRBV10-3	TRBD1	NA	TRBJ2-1	CAIRTGTDEQFF	TGTGCCATCAGGACAGGGACGGATGAGCAGTTCTTC
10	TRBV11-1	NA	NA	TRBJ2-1	CASMYNEQFF	TGTGCCAGCATGTACAATGAGCAGTTCTTC
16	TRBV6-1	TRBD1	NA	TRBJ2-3	CASSATGTGGADTQYF	TGTGCCAGCAGTGCTACCGGGACAGGGGGCGCAGATACGCAGTATTTT
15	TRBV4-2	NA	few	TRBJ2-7	CASSQAEGESYEQYF	TGTGCCAGCAGCCAAGCGGAGGGAGAAAGCTACGAGCAGTACTTC
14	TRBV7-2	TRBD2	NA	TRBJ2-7	CASSPGLADYEQYF	TGTGCGAGCAGCCCGGGACTAGCGGACTACGAGCAGTACTTC
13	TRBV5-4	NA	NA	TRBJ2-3	CASQEGHTDTQYF	TGTGCCAGTCAAGAGGGACACACAGATACGCAGTATTTT